The source of this T cell receptor beta chain is a study of spatial heterogeneity in lung cancer. At the level of the study: Sequencing consistently turned up more beta-chain sequences than alpha-chain sequences. General study results and limits: Ubiquitous expanded tumor TCRs appeared in blood more at resection than follow-up.

About this clonotype itself: No antigen is known for it.

Specified time point: sample taken at primary tumor resection. Unsorted whole RNA from tumor, nontumor lung or frozen PBMC underwent sequencing. Donation came from 70 or so patients with untreated early-stage non-small cell lung cancer. Carried by each TCR cDNA molecule was a unique molecular identifier. MiXCR, run by TCRdb on the 5' RACE reads, gives a single entry per CDR3 protein. The profile shows about 50,000 distinct CDR3 sequences, about 7.4% of them singletons. In germline, CDR1 is SGHTA, CDR2 FQGNSA. V lost 2 bases to trimming and J lost 0 bases, with 15 bases between them. This CDR3 has 17 residues.

This material consisted of PBMCs, taken at surgery. The clonotype comes from a female donor with early-stage non-small cell lung cancer. V and J are TRBV7-2 and TRBJ2-3, with TRBD2 as a possible D gene (6 bases). Here the CDR3 DNA reads TGTGCCAGCAGCTTAAACGGGGCGGGGACTAGCACAGATACGCAGTATTTT. It is translated as CASSLNGAGTSTDTQYF.